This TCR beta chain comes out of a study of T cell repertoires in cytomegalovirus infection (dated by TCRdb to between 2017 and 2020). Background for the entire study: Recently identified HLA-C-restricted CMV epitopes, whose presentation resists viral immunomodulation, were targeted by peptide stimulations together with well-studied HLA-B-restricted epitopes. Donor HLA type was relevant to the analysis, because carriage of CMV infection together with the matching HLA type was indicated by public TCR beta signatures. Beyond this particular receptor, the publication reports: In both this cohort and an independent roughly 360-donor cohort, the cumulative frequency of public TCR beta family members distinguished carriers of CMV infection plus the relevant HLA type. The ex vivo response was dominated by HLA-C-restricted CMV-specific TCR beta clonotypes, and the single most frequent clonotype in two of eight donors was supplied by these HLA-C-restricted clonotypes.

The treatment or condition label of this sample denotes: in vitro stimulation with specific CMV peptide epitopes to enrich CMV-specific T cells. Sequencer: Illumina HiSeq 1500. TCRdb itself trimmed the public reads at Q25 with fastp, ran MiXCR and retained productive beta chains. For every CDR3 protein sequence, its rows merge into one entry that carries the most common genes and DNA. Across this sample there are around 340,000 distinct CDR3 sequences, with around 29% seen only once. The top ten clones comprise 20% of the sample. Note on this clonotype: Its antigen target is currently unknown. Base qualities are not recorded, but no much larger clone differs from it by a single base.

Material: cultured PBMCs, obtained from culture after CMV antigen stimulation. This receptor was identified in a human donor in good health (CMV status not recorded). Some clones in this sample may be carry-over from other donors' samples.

For the CDR3, the sequence is CASRRDDNQPQHF. The DNA sequence is given as TGCGCCAGCAGACGGGACGACAATCAGCCCCAGCATTTT. The chain is encoded by TRBV5-1 joined to TRBJ1-5; perhaps TRBD1 is the D gene, with 5 bases matching. The junction carries 9 bases between V and J, which are trimmed by 5 bases and 3 bases respectively. The germline V gene specifies SGHRS as CDR1 and YFSETQ as CDR2. The CDR3 spans 13 residues, from the cysteine through the phenylalanine. Only CDR3 DNA is held: 39 bases, read in frame from base 1.